This T cell receptor beta chain was observed in a study of blood T cell repertoires in COVID-19. Trimming pared 6 bases from V and 0 bases from J, leaving 14 bases between. CDR1 and CDR2 (germline): KGHSH, LQKENI. The CDR3 loop spans 15 amino acids. Clones were read by immunoSEQ multiplex PCR, and TCRdb kept only the in-frame ones, dropping some. The data show more than 35,000 clones, 80% seen once. The source of this sequence is an elderly man with active or convalescent COVID-19. The rearrangement joins TRBV18 to TRBJ2-5, with D possibly being TRBD1 (5 bases). Sequencing was carried out using peripheral blood. The CDR3 region is CASSPGGANQETQYF. DNA for the CDR3: TGTGCCAGCTCTCCGGGTGGGGCGAACCAAGAGACCCAGTACTTC.